The clone carrying this T cell receptor beta chain was recorded a few times. Its antigen is not identified. Genes and germline come from the mouse. The CDR3 is cut off 4 residues early in the read; its end comes from the germline J gene. Germline V lookup: CDR1 MNHDT, CDR2 YYDKIL. Trimming cost V 4 bases and J 4 bases, with 8 bases left between them. The CDR3 sequence is 13 residues long. RNA was isolated and reverse transcribed to cDNA, the sequencing template. Profiling relied on immunoSEQ multiplex PCR, and the TCRdb table lists in-frame clones only, not all of them. This sample has around 110,000 clones and no singletons, with about 20% in the ten largest. The data are from a study of CD8+ T cells in alopecia areata. Study at large: Skin from roughly 6-12-month-old C3H/HeJ graft donors with spontaneous alopecia went to approximately 7-10-week-old female C3H/HeJ mice.

Study observations and caveats: Normal-skin resident alphabeta T cells also appear among scalp sample sequences. Possibly as an HLA-related effect, TCR sharing across patients appeared less clear than in mice. Researchers report lesional scalp, most notably alopecia totalis/universalis, outstripped normal scalp in clonality.

This TCR was sampled from a C3H/HeJ mouse with alopecia areata. The strain's MHC: H2-k. Sequenced sample: lesional skin. This chain links TRBV17 with TRBJ2-1; D possibly corresponds to TRBD1 (5 bases). The CDR3: CASSKDSYAEQFF. The CDR3 DNA, read in part, is TGTGCTAGCAGTAAAGACAGTTATGCT.